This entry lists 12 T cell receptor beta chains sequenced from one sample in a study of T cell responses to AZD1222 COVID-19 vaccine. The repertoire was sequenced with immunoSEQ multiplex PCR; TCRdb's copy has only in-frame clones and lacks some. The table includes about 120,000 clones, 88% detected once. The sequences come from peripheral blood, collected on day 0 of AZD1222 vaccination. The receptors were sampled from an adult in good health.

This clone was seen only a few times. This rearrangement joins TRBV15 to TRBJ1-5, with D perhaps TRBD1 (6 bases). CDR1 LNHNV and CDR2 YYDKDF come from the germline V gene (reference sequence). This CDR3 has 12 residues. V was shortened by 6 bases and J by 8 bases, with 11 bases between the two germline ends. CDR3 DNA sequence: TGTGCCACCAGGACAGGCGAAGAGCCCCAGCATTTT. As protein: CATRTGEEPQHF.

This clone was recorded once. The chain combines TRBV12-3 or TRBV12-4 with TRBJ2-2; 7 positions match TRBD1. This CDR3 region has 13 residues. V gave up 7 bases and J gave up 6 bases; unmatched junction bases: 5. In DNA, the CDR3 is TGTGCCAGCAACAGGGGAAATTCCGGGGAGCTGTTTTTT. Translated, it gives CASNRGNSGELFF.

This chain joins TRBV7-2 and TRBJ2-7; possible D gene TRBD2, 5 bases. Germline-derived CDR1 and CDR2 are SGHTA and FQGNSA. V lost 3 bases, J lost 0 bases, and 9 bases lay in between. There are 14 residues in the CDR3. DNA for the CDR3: TGTGCCAGCAGCTTGAGCGGTAACTCCTACGAGCAGTACTTC. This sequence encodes CASSLSGNSYEQYF. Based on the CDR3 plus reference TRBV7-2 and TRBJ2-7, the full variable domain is GAGVSQSPSNKVTEKGKDVELRCDPISGHTALYWYRQSLGQGLEFLIYFQGNSAPDKSGLPSDRFSAERTGGSVSTLTIQRTQQEDSAVYLCASSLSGNSYEQYFGPGTRLTVT.

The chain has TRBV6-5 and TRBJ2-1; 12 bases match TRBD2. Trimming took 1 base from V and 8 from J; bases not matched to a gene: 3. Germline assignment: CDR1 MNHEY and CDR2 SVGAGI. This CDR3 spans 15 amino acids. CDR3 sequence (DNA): TGTGCCAGCAGTTACTGGACTAGCGGGACGCATGAGCAGTTCTTC. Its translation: CASSYWTSGTHEQFF.

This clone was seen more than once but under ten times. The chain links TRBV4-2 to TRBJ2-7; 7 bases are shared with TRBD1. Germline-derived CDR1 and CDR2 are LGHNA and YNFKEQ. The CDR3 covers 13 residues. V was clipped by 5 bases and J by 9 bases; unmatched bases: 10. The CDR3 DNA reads TGTGCCAGCAGCGCAACCGGGACAGACGGGCAGTACTTC. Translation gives CASSATGTDGQYF.

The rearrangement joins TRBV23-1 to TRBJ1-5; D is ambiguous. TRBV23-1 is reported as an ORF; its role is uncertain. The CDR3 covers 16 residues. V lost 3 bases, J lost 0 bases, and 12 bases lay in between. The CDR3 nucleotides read TGCGCCAGCAGTCATACAGCTGACTATAGCAATCAGCCCCAGCATTTT. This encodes CASSHTADYSNQPQHF.

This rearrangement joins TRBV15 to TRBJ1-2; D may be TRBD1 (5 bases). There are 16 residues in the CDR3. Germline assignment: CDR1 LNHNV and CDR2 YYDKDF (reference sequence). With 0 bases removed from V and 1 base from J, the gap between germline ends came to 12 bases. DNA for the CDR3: TGTGCCACCAGCAGAGATCGTTCTGGGGGTAACTATGGCTACACCTTC. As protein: CATSRDRSGGNYGYTF.

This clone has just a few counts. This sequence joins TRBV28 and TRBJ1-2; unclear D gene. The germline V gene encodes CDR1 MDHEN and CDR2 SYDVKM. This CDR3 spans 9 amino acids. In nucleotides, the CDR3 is TGTCCATTCGACTATGGCTACACCTTC. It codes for CPFDYGYTF.

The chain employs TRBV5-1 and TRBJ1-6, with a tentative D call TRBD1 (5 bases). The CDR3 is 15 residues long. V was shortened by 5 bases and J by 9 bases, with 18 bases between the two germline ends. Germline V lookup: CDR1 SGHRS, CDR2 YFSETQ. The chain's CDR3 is CASSLGDPSGSPLHF. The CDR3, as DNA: TGCGCCAGCAGTCTCGGGGACCCCAGCGGTTCACCCCTCCACTTT.

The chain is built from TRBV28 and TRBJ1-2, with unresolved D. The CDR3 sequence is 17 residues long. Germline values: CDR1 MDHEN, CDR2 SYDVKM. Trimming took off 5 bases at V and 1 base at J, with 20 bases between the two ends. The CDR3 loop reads CASSHGPSIYLNYGYTF. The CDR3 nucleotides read TGTGCCAGCAGTCACGGACCGAGCATTTACCTTAACTATGGCTACACCTTC.

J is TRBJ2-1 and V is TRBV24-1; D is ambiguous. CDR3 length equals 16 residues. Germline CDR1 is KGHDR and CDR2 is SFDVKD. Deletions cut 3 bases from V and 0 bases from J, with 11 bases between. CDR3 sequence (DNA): TGTGCCACCAGTGATGACCAGGCGAGCTCCTACAATGAGCAGTTCTTC. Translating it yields CATSDDQASSYNEQFF.

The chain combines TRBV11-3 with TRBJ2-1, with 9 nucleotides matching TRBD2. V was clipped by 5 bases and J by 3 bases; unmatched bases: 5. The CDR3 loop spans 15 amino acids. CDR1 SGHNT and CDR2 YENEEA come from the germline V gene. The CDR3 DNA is TGTGCCAGCAGCAAAGGGACTAGCCTCTACAATGAGCAGTTCTTC. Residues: CASSKGTSLYNEQFF.